Shown below are 27 T cell receptor beta chains from a single sample sequenced in a study of shared clonotypes between healthy human individuals (TCRdb year 2020). Libraries were made using the immunoSEQ multiplex PCR assay. Entries here come from immuneACCESS through TCRdb and include only in-frame sequences with V and J called. Some clones fail to appear in such tables; in the studies checked, an unresolved V gene covers under half of the shortfall, and the cause of the remainder is unknown. Counted in this sample were roughly 2 million clones; roughly 94% of them appeared once. The ten biggest clones cover 0.1% to 0.15% of the sample. Sample: naive CD4+ T cells sorted from blood. The meaning of the sample's cell subset or site label: CD45RA+ positively selected. These receptor sequences come from a man aged 18 to 30 in good health.

V usage is TRBV5-1 and J usage is TRBJ2-1; weak D call: TRBD2 (6 bases). Germline lookup yields CDR1 SGHRS and CDR2 YFSETQ. The ends were cut back, 5 bases at V and 9 bases at J, with 21 bases in the middle. This CDR3 is built from 15 residues. The CDR3 sequence: CASSNAGSGLGEQFF. The DNA for the CDR3 is TGCGCCAGCAGTAACGCCGGGAGTGGGTTGGGTGAGCAGTTCTTC. Supplemented by reference TRBV5-1 and TRBJ2-1, the full variable domain reads KAGVTQTPRYLIKTRGQQVTLSCSPISGHRSVSWYQQTPGQGLQFLFEYFSETQRNKGNFPGRFSGRQFSNSRSEMNVSTLELGDSALYLCASSNAGSGLGEQFFGPGTRLTVL.

The chain employs TRBV7-2 and TRBJ2-2, with TRBD2 matching over 11 bases. CDR1 is SGHTA and CDR2 is FQGNSA in the germline V gene. The trim removed 3 bases at V and 5 bases at J, leaving 2 bases unmatched. This CDR3 comprises 15 residues. This CDR3 reads CASSFLAGGTGELFF. In DNA, the CDR3 is TGTGCCAGCAGCTTTTTAGCGGGAGGGACCGGGGAGCTGTTTTTT. The whole variable domain, remainder taken from reference TRBV7-2 and TRBJ2-2, is GAGVSQSPSNKVTEKGKDVELRCDPISGHTALYWYRQSLGQGLEFLIYFQGNSAPDKSGLPSDRFSAERTGGSVSTLTIQRTQQEDSAVYLCASSFLAGGTGELFFGEGSRLTVL.

On this clone: Other DNA sequences in the same sample also yield this CDR3. The chain employs TRBV5-1 and TRBJ2-1; 7 bases are a match to TRBD2. CDR1 and CDR2 from the germline V gene are SGHRS and YFSETQ. CDR3 size: 13 residues. Unmatched junction bases numbered 0, after V lost 1 base and J lost 5 bases. As DNA, the CDR3 is TGCGCCAGCAGCTTGCGGGGGGACAATGAGCAGTTCTTC. It yields the protein CASSLRGDNEQFF. Drawing the rest from reference TRBV5-1 and TRBJ2-1, the complete variable domain is KAGVTQTPRYLIKTRGQQVTLSCSPISGHRSVSWYQQTPGQGLQFLFEYFSETQRNKGNFPGRFSGRQFSNSRSEMNVSTLELGDSALYLCASSLRGDNEQFFGPGTRLTVL.

This clone was counted a single time. The chain uses TRBV7-8 and TRBJ1-4; the match to TRBD1 covers 8 bases. The germline gives CDR1 SGHVS, CDR2 FQNEAQ. The CDR3 totals 14 residues. V lost 1 base to trimming and J lost 8 bases; unmatched junction nucleotides: 3. The CDR3 sequence is CASSLGTGWEKLFF. In DNA form, the CDR3 reads TGTGCCAGCAGCTTAGGGACAGGGTGGGAAAAACTGTTTTTT.

The chain combines TRBV19 with TRBJ1-5; D gene unclear. CDR1 is LNHDA and CDR2 is SQIVND in the germline V gene (reference sequence). Trimming stripped 7 bases from V and 4 bases from J, with 11 bases between. The CDR3 totals 13 residues. The CDR3 DNA sequence: TGTGCCAGTAACGACGTGAAGAATCAGCCCCAGCATTTT. This sequence encodes CASNDVKNQPQHF.

This sequence joins TRBV5-5 and TRBJ1-4; D remains unclear. The V gene's germline CDR1 is SGHKS and CDR2 YYEKEE (reference sequence). This CDR3 is 13 amino acids long. Trimming left V 4 bases short and J 5 bases short, with 9 bases between. The CDR3 DNA follows: TGTGCCAGCAGCCCCGGGGTCAATGAAAAACTGTTTTTT. Translating it yields CASSPGVNEKLFF.

The chain employs TRBV18 and TRBJ2-6; D is unclear. There are 14 residues in the CDR3. Trimming pared 3 bases from V and 0 bases from J, leaving 3 bases between. From germline, CDR1 is KGHSH and CDR2 LQKENI. The CDR3 loop reads CASSPVSGANVLTF. The CDR3 DNA follows: TGTGCCAGCTCACCCGTCTCTGGGGCCAACGTCCTGACTTTC.

The chain has TRBV7-6 and TRBJ2-1, with unresolved D. Trimming cost V 3 bases and J 5 bases, with 20 bases left between them. Germline loops: CDR1 SGHVS, CDR2 FNYEAQ. This CDR3 has 17 residues. The CDR3 is CASSFYPSGLPNNEQFF. The CDR3 nucleotides read TGTGCCAGCAGCTTCTATCCCTCCGGGTTACCCAACAATGAGCAGTTCTTC. The variable domain in full, with the rest retrieved from reference TRBV7-6 and TRBJ2-1, is GAGVSQSPRYKVTKRGQDVALRCDPISGHVSLYWYRQALGQGPEFLTYFNYEAQQDKSGLPNDRFSAERPEGSISTLTIQRTEQRDSAMYRCASSFYPSGLPNNEQFFGPGTRLTVL.

CDR3 sequence: CASSSSGLAGNQETQYF. CDR3 DNA sequence: TGTGCCAGCAGCTCCTCAGGGCTAGCGGGAAATCAAGAGACCCAGTACTTC. V usage is TRBV7-2 and J usage is TRBJ2-5; 9 bases map to TRBD2. The CDR3 length is 17 residues. Germline V gives CDR1 SGHTA, CDR2 FQGNSA. The V segment lost 4 bases and the J segment 2 bases; nucleotides outside the gene matches: 11.

The chain has TRBV2 and TRBJ2-2; 7 bases fit TRBD1. The CDR3 is made up of 13 amino acids. Germline V lookup: CDR1 SNHLY, CDR2 FYNNEI. V shed 11 bases, J shed 5 bases, and the junction held 8 bases outside the gene matches. The CDR3 bases are TGTGCCTACCAGGGGGTCCGGACCGGGGAGCTGTTTTTT. Amino acid sequence: CAYQGVRTGELFF.

The rearrangement links TRBV5-1 to TRBJ1-5; D is ambiguous. Trimming stripped 0 bases from V and 5 bases from J, with 9 bases between. Germline V gene sequence: CDR1 SGHRS, CDR2 YFSETQ. The CDR3 is made up of 14 amino acids. CDR3: CASSLAYGDQPQHF. The CDR3 DNA reads as TGCGCCAGCAGCTTGGCATACGGGGATCAGCCCCAGCATTTT. Variable domain in full (rest from reference TRBV5-1 and TRBJ1-5): KAGVTQTPRYLIKTRGQQVTLSCSPISGHRSVSWYQQTPGQGLQFLFEYFSETQRNKGNFPGRFSGRQFSNSRSEMNVSTLELGDSALYLCASSLAYGDQPQHFGDGTRLSIL.

In DNA, the CDR3 is TGTGCCAGCAGGGAGCAGGGGGCCAGCACAGATACGCAGTATTTT. Translating gives CASREQGASTDTQYF. This sequence joins TRBV2 and TRBJ2-3, with 8 bases lining up with TRBD1. Trimming cost V 6 bases and J 0 bases; bases outside gene matches: 5. The germline V gene encodes CDR1 SNHLY and CDR2 FYNNEI. The CDR3 length is 15 residues.

V usage is TRBV27 and J usage is TRBJ1-6, with unresolved D. CDR3 size: 17 residues. Germline V gene lookup returns CDR1 MNHEY and CDR2 SMNVEV (reference sequence). The germline V and J ends were trimmed by 5 bases and 0 bases, with 14 bases remaining between them. The DNA for the CDR3 is TGTGCCAGCAGTCTCTTCTCTGCGGGCTCCTATAATTCACCCCTCCACTTT. The encoded protein is CASSLFSAGSYNSPLHF.

This clone was seen only once. The chain uses TRBV2 and TRBJ2-7; D is unresolved. V shed 1 base and J shed 0 bases, with 7 bases lying between them. CDR1 is SNHLY and CDR2 is FYNNEI in the germline V gene. The CDR3 runs to 14 residues. The CDR3 reads CASSEGALSYEQYF. The CDR3 bases are TGTGCCAGCAGTGAAGGCGCTCTCTCCTACGAGCAGTACTTC.

The chain combines TRBV28 with TRBJ2-7; 10 bases fit TRBD2. V was pared by 8 bases and J by 4 bases, with 11 bases of the junction left unmatched. CDR1 and CDR2 (germline): MDHEN, SYDVKM. The CDR3 spans 15 residues. The CDR3, as DNA: TGTGCCAGCGGGTCCTCTAGCGGGAGTAGATACGAGCAGTACTTC. This translates into CASGSSSGSRYEQYF. Drawing the rest from reference TRBV28 and TRBJ2-7, the complete variable domain is DVKVTQSSRYLVKRTGEKVFLECVQDMDHENMFWYRQDPGLGLRLIYFSYDVKMKEKGDIPEGYSVSREKKERFSLILESASTNQTSMYLCASGSSSGSRYEQYFGPGTRLTVT.

The chain links TRBV2 to TRBJ2-7; D may correspond to TRBD1 or TRBD2 (7 bases each). This CDR3 spans 15 amino acids. Germline lookup yields CDR1 SNHLY and CDR2 FYNNEI. Between the trimmed V and J ends, which lost 2 bases and 5 bases, there was a span of 16 bases. In nucleotides, the CDR3 is TGTGCCAGCAGTGAACGGGCAGGGGGAGGGGACGAGCAGTACTTC. Its protein is CASSERAGGGDEQYF.

Regarding this clone: This specimen includes other DNA sequences encoding the same CDR3. The V call is TRBV5-1, the J call TRBJ2-7; a weak D match, TRBD1 (5 bases). V gave up 1 base and J gave up 5 bases, with 7 bases separating them. In germline, CDR1 is SGHRS, CDR2 YFSETQ. The CDR3 length is 12 residues. CDR3 coding DNA: TGCGCCAGCAGCTTGAAAGGGGACGAGCAGTACTTC. It is translated as CASSLKGDEQYF.

The chain joins TRBV4-1 to TRBJ2-2; D is uncertain. The CDR3 totals 12 residues. Trimming took off 6 bases at V and 0 bases at J, with 2 bases between the two ends. Germline V lookup: CDR1 MGHRA, CDR2 YSYEKL. CDR3 sequence: CASSANTGELFF. The CDR3, as DNA: TGCGCCAGCAGTGCGAACACCGGGGAGCTGTTTTTT.

CDR3 residues: CASSGDGSYEQYF. Here the CDR3 DNA reads TGTGCCAGCAGTGGGGACGGGTCCTACGAGCAGTACTTC. The chain uses TRBV6-1 and TRBJ2-7; D tentatively fits TRBD1 or TRBD2 (5 bases each). Trimming left V 4 bases short and J 1 base short, with 8 bases between. This CDR3 contains 13 residues. Looked up from germline, CDR1 is MNHNS and CDR2 is SASEGT.

CDR3 coding DNA: TGTGCCAGCAGCCAACTCAGGAACACTGAAGCTTTCTTT. As protein: CASSQLRNTEAFF. V is TRBV7-3 and J is TRBJ1-1; no reliable D call. Germline V CDR1 and CDR2: SGHTA, FQGTGA. Deletions cut 5 bases from V and 1 base from J, with 8 bases between. CDR3 length: 13 residues. Full variable domain (rest looked up from reference TRBV7-3 and TRBJ1-1): GAGVSQTPSNKVTEKGKYVELRCDPISGHTALYWYRQSLGQGPEFLIYFQGTGAADDSGLPNDRFFAVRPEGSVSTLKIQRTERGDSAVYLCASSQLRNTEAFFGQGTRLTVV.

The chain carries TRBV30 and TRBJ1-5; the match to TRBD1 covers 9 bases. CDR1 and CDR2 (germline): GTSNPN, SVGIG (reference sequence). The ends lost 4 bases at V and 5 bases at J; junction bases unmatched: 9. CDR3 length equals 15 residues. DNA for the CDR3: TGTGCCTGGACCATCCCGGGACAGGGCCATCAGCCCCAGCATTTT. Encoded protein: CAWTIPGQGHQPQHF.

V is TRBV11-2 and J is TRBJ2-7, with TRBD1 as a possible D gene (5 bases). V was trimmed by 5 bases and J by 2 bases, leaving 19 bases between them. The CDR3 extends over 16 amino acids. Per the germline V gene, CDR1 is SGHAT and CDR2 is FQNNGV. In nucleotides, the CDR3 is TGTGCCAGCAGCGACAGATTTCGTGGCCACACCTACGAGCAGTACTTC. Translating it yields CASSDRFRGHTYEQYF.

V gene TRBV18 combines with J gene TRBJ2-1; the match to TRBD2 covers 9 bases. The V segment lost 3 bases and the J segment 7 bases; nucleotides outside the gene matches: 4. Germline assignment: CDR1 KGHSH and CDR2 LQKENI. The CDR3 has 14 amino acids. The CDR3 reads CASSPGLARNEQFF. As DNA, the CDR3 is TGTGCCAGCTCACCGGGACTAGCACGGAATGAGCAGTTCTTC.

The V gene is TRBV7-9, the J gene TRBJ2-7; no firm D call. Between the trimmed V and J ends, which lost 6 bases and 4 bases, there was a span of 28 bases. This CDR3 is 18 amino acids long. CDR1 SEHNR and CDR2 FQNEAQ come from the germline V gene (reference sequence). The CDR3 DNA follows: TGTGCCAGCAGTGCGTGGGTGGAAATAGCCAGCCTGCGTTACGAGCAGTACTTC. Translating gives CASSAWVEIASLRYEQYF.

The rearrangement links TRBV19 to TRBJ2-3; TRBD2 matches 7 bases. Germline V gives CDR1 LNHDA, CDR2 SQIVND (reference sequence). Trimming removed 7 bases from V and 2 bases from J; junction bases left unmatched: 18. CDR3 size: 18 residues. The CDR3 region is CASTPAGLAEIDTDTQYF. The CDR3, as DNA: TGTGCCAGTACCCCAGCGGGGCTAGCGGAGATAGACACAGATACGCAGTATTTT.

Notes on this clone: This specimen includes other DNA sequences encoding the same CDR3. The V gene is TRBV2, the J gene TRBJ2-3; 14 bases match TRBD2. Germline V gives CDR1 SNHLY, CDR2 FYNNEI. The CDR3 has 15 amino acids. The V gene end was trimmed by 8 bases and the J gene end by 3 bases; junction bases not matched to a gene: 4. DNA of the CDR3: TGTGCCAGCCGAAGACTAGCGGGGGGGACAGATACGCAGTATTTT. Amino acid sequence: CASRRLAGGTDTQYF.

This chain joins TRBV12-5 and TRBJ1-2; D remains unclear. V was shortened by 10 bases and J by 4 bases, with 4 bases between the two germline ends. The germline V gene encodes CDR1 LGHNT and CDR2 FRNRAP. The CDR3 sequence is 9 residues long. CDR3 sequence: CATLYGYTF. CDR3 nucleotide sequence: TGTGCTACCCTCTATGGCTACACCTTC.